These 13 T cell receptor beta chains share one sample of origin, sequenced in a study of identical twins. TCRdb reanalysed the 5' RACE reads using MiXCR and keeps one entry per CDR3 protein. The sample includes more than 600,000 distinct CDR3 sequences, approximately 18% of them seen just once. The data were also submitted as part of a second study, on T cells expressing NK-cell markers.

Sequencing input: PBMCs. These receptors were obtained from a woman aged 18-29 years in good health.

This clonotype was seen only a few times. The genes are TRBV11-3 and TRBJ2-5, with D unclear. Trimming removed 5 bases at V and 0 bases at J, with 13 bases between. CDR3 length equals 15 residues. Germline loops: CDR1 SGHNT, CDR2 YENEEA. The CDR3 region is CASSDLGWYQETQYF. CDR3 coding DNA: TGTGCCAGCAGCGATTTAGGGTGGTACCAAGAGACCCAGTACTTC.

The rearrangement uses TRBV4-3 and TRBJ2-7; 7 nucleotides agree with TRBD2. The CDR3 is 13 residues long. V was clipped by 0 bases and J by 6 bases; unmatched bases: 2. Germline-derived CDR1 and CDR2 are LGHNA and YSLEER. In DNA, the CDR3 is TGCGCCAGCAGCCAAGAGTCGGGGGGCGAGCAGTACTTC. This translates into CASSQESGGEQYF.

The chain uses TRBV12-3 or TRBV12-4 and TRBJ2-3, with D maybe TRBD2 (5 bases). The CDR3 length is 15 residues. The ends were cut back, 5 bases at V and 2 bases at J, with 14 bases in the middle. The CDR3 protein is CASSPELEHTDTQYF. CDR3 coding DNA: TGTGCCAGCAGTCCAGAACTAGAACACACAGATACGCAGTATTTT.

The table lists this clonotype with a few counts. The chain carries TRBV6-5 and TRBJ1-2, with D possibly TRBD1 on 5 matching bases. V was clipped by 7 bases and J by 4 bases, with 10 bases between them. CDR3 length: 12 residues. Germline V gene lookup returns CDR1 MNHEY and CDR2 SVGAGI. CDR3 nucleotide sequence: TGTGCCAGCACGAACACAGGCTATGGCTACACCTTC. This gives the protein CASTNTGYGYTF.

CDR3 sequence: CSANKAATDEQYF. In nucleotides, the CDR3 is TGCAGTGCTAACAAGGCGGCCACGGACGAGCAGTACTTC. The chain is built from TRBV20-1 and TRBJ2-7; D remains unclear. The germline V gene encodes CDR1 DFQATT and CDR2 SNEGSKA (reference sequence). CDR3 length: 13 residues. With 4 bases removed from V and 5 bases from J, the gap between germline ends came to 15 bases.

The table lists this clonotype with a few counts. The chain links TRBV20-1 to TRBJ2-3; D possibly corresponds to TRBD2 (5 bases). The CDR3 spans 16 residues. V was trimmed by 6 bases and J by 4 bases, leaving 23 bases between them. Germline values: CDR1 DFQATT, CDR2 SNEGSKA (reference sequence). The CDR3 nucleotides are TGCAGTGCCTGCGACTATTCGGGTGGGTTCGCAGATACGCAGTATTTT. It specifies CSACDYSGGFADTQYF.

This clonotype has only a few counts. The V gene is TRBV7-9, the J gene TRBJ2-1, with unresolved D. Trimming removed 3 bases from V and 5 bases from J, with 11 bases in between. CDR1 is SEHNR and CDR2 is FQNEAQ in the germline V gene (reference sequence). The CDR3 totals 14 residues. CDR3 protein: CASSFRSTHNEQFF. The DNA of the CDR3 is TGTGCCAGCAGCTTCCGTTCCACACACAATGAGCAGTTCTTC.

The V gene is TRBV12-3 or TRBV12-4, the J gene TRBJ2-1, with 7 bases fitting TRBD2. V lost 5 bases to trimming and J lost 10 bases; unmatched junction nucleotides: 11. This CDR3 region has 14 residues. This chain's CDR3 is CASSGGGGPEEQFF. The CDR3 bases are TGTGCCAGCAGTGGGGGGGGAGGGCCCGAGGAGCAGTTCTTC.

The gene calls are TRBV20-1 and TRBJ1-2; D is undetermined. The germline gives CDR1 DFQATT, CDR2 SNEGSKA (reference sequence). Between the trimmed V and J ends, which lost 1 base and 5 bases, there was a span of 14 bases. The CDR3 covers 14 residues. The CDR3 reads CSARVIEGLYGYTF. The CDR3 bases are TGCAGTGCTAGAGTCATTGAAGGACTGTATGGCTACACCTTC.

The table lists this clonotype with a few counts. V is TRBV5-6 and J is TRBJ2-7; tentative D call: TRBD2 (6 bases). From germline, CDR1 is SGHDT and CDR2 YYEEEE. There are 12 residues in the CDR3. The V and J ends lost 6 bases and 3 bases respectively, with 10 bases between them. CDR3 bases: TGTGCCAGCAATTACGGGAGCTACGAGCAGTACTTC. It codes for CASNYGSYEQYF. The full variable domain, with the rest looked up from reference TRBV5-6 and TRBJ2-7, is DAGVTQSPTHLIKTRGQQVTLRCSPKSGHDTVSWYQQALGQGPQFIFQYYEEEERQRGNFPDRFSGHQFPNYSSELNVNALLLGDSALYLCASNYGSYEQYFGPGTRLTVT.

This clonotype turned up a few times. Written as DNA, the CDR3 is TGTGCCAGCAGTTGGGAGAGAGGAAACACCATATATTTT. Amino acid sequence: CASSWERGNTIYF. This sequence joins TRBV12-3 or TRBV12-4 and TRBJ1-3, with D uncertain. Trimming shortened V by 4 bases and J by 4 bases, and 8 bases separated the two germline ends. This CDR3 is 13 amino acids long.

A few counts support this clonotype. The chain has TRBV20-1 and TRBJ2-7, with D possibly being TRBD1 (6 bases). CDR3 size: 13 residues. Trimming took 3 bases from V and 7 from J, leaving 16 bases between them. In germline, CDR1 is DFQATT, CDR2 SNEGSKA (reference sequence). CDR3: CSARWGPEGEQYF. The CDR3 nucleotides read TGCAGTGCTAGGTGGGGGCCGGAAGGGGAGCAGTACTTC.

This clonotype appeared a few times. This sequence joins TRBV29-1 and TRBJ2-1, with D maybe TRBD2 (6 bases). Germline V gene data show CDR1 as SQVTM and CDR2 as ANQGSEA. This CDR3 contains 14 residues. V was cut by 8 bases and J by 10 bases, with 24 bases left in between. CDR3: CSQEGTGNTGEQFF. Here the CDR3 DNA reads TGCAGCCAGGAGGGGACGGGCAACACGGGGGAGCAGTTCTTC.